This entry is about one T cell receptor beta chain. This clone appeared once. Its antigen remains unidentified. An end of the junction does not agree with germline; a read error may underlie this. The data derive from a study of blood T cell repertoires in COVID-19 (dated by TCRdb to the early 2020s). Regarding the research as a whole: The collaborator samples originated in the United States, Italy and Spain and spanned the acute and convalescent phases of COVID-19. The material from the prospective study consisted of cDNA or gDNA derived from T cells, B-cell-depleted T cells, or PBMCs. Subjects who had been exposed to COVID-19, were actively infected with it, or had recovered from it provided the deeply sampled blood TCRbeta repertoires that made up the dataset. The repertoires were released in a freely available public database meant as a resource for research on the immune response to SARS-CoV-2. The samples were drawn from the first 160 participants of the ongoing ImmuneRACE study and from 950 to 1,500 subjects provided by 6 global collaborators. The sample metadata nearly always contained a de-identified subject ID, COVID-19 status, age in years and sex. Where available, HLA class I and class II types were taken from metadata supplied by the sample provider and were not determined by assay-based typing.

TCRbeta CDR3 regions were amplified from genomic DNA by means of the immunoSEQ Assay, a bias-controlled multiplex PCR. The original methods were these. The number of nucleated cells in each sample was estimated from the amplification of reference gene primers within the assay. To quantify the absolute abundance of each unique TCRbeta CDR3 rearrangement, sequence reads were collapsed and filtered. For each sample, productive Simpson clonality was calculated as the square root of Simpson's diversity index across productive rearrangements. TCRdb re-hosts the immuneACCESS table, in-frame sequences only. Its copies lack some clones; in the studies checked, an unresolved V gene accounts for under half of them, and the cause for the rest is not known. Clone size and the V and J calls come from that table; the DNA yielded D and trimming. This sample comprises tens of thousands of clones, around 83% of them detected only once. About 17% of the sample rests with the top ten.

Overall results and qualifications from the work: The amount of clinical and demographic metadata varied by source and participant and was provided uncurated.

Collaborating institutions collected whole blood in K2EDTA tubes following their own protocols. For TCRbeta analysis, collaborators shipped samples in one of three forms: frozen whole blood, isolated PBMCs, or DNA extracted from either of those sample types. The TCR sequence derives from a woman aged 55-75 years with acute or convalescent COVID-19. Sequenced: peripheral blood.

Here the CDR3 is given as CASSQNRDRGDNEQFF. The DNA is as follows: TGTGCTAGCAGCCAAAACCGGGACAGGGGCGACAATGAGCAGTTCTTC. In this chain, TRBV7-7 is recombined with TRBJ2-1; TRBD1 aligns with 10 central bases. For CDR1 and CDR2, the germline V gene (reference sequence) lists SSHAT and FNYEAQ. The cysteine opens and the phenylalanine closes a CDR3 of 16 amino acids. The retained sequence is limited to the CDR3, 48 bases, with the frame set at the first base.